This T cell receptor beta chain was sequenced in a study of T cell repertoires in cytomegalovirus infection. The V segment lost 0 bases and the J segment 1 base; nucleotides outside the gene matches: 7. The CDR3 length is 16 residues. Germline V gives CDR1 DFQATT, CDR2 SNEGSKA (reference sequence). TCRdb re-called the reads through MiXCR, storing one row per CDR3 protein. This table holds around 530,000 distinct CDR3 sequences, around 27% found once. J is TRBJ2-7 and V is TRBV20-1, with 9 bases matching TRBD1. Sequences were obtained from PBMCs. The sequence was obtained from a human donor in good health (CMV status not recorded). Some clones in this sample may be carry-over from other donors' samples. The CDR3 spells CSARDGGQGGSYEQYF. DNA of the CDR3: TGCAGTGCTAGAGATGGGGGACAGGGTGGGTCCTACGAGCAGTACTTC.